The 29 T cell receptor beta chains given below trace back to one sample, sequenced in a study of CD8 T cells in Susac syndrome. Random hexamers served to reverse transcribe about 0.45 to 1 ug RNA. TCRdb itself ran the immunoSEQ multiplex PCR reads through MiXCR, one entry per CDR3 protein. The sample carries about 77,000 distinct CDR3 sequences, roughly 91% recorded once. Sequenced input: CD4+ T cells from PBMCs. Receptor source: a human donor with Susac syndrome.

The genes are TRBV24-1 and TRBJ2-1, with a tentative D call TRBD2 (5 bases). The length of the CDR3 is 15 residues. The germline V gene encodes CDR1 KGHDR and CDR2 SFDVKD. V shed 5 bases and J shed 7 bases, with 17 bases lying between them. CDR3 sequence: CATSAESGIRNEQFF. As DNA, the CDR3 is TGTGCCACCAGTGCTGAATCCGGGATAAGAAATGAGCAGTTCTTC.

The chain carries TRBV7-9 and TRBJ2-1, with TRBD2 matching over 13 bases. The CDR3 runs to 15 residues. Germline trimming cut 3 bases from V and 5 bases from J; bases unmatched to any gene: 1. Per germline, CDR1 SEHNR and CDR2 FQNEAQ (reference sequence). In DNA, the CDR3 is TGTGCCAGCAGCTTCGGACTAGCGGGAGACAATGAGCAGTTCTTC. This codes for CASSFGLAGDNEQFF.

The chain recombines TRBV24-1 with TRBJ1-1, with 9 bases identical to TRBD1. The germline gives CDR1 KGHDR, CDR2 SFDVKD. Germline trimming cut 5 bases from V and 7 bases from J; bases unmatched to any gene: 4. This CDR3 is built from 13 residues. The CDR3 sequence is CATSVRQGGEAFF. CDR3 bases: TGTGCCACCAGTGTCAGACAGGGGGGTGAAGCTTTCTTT.

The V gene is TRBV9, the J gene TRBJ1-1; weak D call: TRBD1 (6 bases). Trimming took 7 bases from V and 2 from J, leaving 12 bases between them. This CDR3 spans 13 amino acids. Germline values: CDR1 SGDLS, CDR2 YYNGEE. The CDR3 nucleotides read TGTGCCAGCTCACAGGGACCCAACACTGAAGCTTTCTTT. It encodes CASSQGPNTEAFF.

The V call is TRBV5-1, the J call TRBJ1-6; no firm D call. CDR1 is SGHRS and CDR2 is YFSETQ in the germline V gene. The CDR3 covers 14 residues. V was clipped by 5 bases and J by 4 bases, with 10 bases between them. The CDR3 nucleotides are TGCGCCAGCAGTTCAGATAGGTATAATTCACCCCTCCACTTT. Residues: CASSSDRYNSPLHF.

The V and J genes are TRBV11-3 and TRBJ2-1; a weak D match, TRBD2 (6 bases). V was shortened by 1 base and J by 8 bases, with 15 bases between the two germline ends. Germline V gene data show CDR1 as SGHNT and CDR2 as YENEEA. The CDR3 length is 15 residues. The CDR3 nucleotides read TGTGCCAGCAGCTTAGGAGGGACTCCAGTGGATGAGCAGTTCTTC. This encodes CASSLGGTPVDEQFF.

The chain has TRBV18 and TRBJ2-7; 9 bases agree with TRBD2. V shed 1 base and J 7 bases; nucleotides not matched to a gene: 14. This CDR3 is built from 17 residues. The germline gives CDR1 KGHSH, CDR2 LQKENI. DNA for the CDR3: TGTGCCAGCTCACCACGTAGGGTGGATAGCGGGAGTTCGGAGCAGTACTTC. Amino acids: CASSPRRVDSGSSEQYF.

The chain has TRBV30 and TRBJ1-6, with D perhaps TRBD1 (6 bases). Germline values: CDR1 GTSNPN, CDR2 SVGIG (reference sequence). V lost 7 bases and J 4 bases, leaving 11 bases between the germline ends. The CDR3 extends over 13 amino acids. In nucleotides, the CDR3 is TGTGCCTTCAGGGGAGAGTATAATTCACCCCTCCACTTT. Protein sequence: CAFRGEYNSPLHF. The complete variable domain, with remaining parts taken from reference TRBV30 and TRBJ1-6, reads SQTIHQWPATLVQPVGSPLSLECTVEGTSNPNLYWYRQAAGRGLQLLFYSVGIGQISSEVPQNLSASRPQDRQFILSSKKLLLSDSGFYLCAFRGEYNSPLHFGNGTRLTVT.

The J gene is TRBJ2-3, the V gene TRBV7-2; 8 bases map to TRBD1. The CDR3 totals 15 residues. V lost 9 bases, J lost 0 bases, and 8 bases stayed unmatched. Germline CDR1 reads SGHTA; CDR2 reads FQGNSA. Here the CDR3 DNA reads TGTGCCAGTGCAGGGGGCTTCCTTAGCACAGATACGCAGTATTTT. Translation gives CASAGGFLSTDTQYF.

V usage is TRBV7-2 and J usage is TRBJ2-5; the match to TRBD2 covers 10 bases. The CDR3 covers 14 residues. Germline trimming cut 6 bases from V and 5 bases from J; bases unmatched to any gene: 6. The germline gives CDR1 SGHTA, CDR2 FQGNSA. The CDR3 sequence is CASSSMGLAETQYF. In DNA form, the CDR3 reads TGTGCCAGCAGTTCCATGGGACTAGCGGAGACCCAGTACTTC.

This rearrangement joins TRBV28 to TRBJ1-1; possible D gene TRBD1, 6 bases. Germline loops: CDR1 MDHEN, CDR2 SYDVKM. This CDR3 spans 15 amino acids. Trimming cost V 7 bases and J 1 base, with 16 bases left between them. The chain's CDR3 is CASTLGGVRNTEAFF. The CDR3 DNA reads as TGTGCCAGCACCCTAGGGGGGGTGCGGAACACTGAAGCTTTCTTT.

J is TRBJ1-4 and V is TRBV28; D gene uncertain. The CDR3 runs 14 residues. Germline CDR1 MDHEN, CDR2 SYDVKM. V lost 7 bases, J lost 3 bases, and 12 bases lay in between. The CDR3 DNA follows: TGTGCCAGCACCCCGGGGAGCCCTAATGAAAAACTGTTTTTT. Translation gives CASTPGSPNEKLFF.

CDR3 loop: CASSEGARSLRKAFF. CDR3 in DNA: TGTGCCAGCAGTGAAGGAGCGCGTAGTCTCCGAAAAGCTTTCTTT. The V gene is TRBV2, the J gene TRBJ1-1, with D uncertain. This CDR3 is 15 amino acids long. Germline lookup yields CDR1 SNHLY and CDR2 FYNNEI. Trimming removed 1 base at V and 9 bases at J, with 18 bases between.

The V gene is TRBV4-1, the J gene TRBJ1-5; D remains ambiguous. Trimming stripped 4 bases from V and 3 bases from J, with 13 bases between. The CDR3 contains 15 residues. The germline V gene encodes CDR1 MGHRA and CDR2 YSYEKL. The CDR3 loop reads CASSRLGLSNQPQHF. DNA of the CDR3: TGCGCCAGCAGCCGATTGGGCCTTTCCAATCAGCCCCAGCATTTT.

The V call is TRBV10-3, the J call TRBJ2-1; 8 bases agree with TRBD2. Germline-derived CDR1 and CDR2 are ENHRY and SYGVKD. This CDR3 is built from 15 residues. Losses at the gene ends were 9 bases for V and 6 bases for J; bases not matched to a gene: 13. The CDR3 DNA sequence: TGTGCCATATCCCCGGGACTAGAGAACCGCAATGAGCAGTTCTTC. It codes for CAISPGLENRNEQFF.

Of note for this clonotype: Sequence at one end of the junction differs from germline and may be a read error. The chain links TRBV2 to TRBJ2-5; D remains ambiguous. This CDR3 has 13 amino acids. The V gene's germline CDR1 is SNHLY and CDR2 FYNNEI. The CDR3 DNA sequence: TGTGCCAGCAGTGGGCACCGTCAAGGGACCCAGTACTTC. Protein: CASSGHRQGTQYF. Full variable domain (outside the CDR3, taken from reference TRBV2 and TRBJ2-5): EPEVTQTPSHQVTQMGQEVILRCVPISNHLYFYWYRQILGQKVEFLVSFYNNEISEKSEIFDDQFSVERPDGSNFTLKIRSTKLEDSAMYFCASSGHRQGTQYFGPGTRLLVL.

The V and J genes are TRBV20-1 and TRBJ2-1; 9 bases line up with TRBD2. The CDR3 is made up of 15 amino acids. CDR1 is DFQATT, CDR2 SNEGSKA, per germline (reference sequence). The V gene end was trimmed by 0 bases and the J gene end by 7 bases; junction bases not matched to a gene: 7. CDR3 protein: CSARDRSGGPNEQFF. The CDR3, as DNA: TGCAGTGCTAGAGACAGGAGCGGGGGGCCTAATGAGCAGTTCTTC.

The chain's CDR3 is CASSVEGQVFADTQYF. CDR3 nucleotide sequence: TGTGCCAGCAGCGTAGAGGGACAGGTCTTCGCAGATACGCAGTATTTT. The chain is built from TRBV5-4 and TRBJ2-3; 8 bases are a match to TRBD1. Trimming cost V 4 bases and J 4 bases; bases outside gene matches: 11. Germline CDR1 reads SGHNT; CDR2 reads YYREEE (reference sequence). The CDR3 length is 16 residues.

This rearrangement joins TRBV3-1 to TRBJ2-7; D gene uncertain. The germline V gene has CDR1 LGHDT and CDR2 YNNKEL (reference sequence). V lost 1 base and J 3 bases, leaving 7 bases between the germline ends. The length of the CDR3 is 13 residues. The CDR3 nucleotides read TGTGCCAGCAGCCAAGGCCACAACTACGAGCAGTACTTC. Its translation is CASSQGHNYEQYF.

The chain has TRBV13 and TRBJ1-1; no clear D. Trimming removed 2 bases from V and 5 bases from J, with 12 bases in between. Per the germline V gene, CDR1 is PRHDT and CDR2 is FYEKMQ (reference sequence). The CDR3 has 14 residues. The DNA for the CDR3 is TGTGCCAGCAGCTTAAGGCAGACGGGAACTGAAGCTTTCTTT. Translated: CASSLRQTGTEAFF.

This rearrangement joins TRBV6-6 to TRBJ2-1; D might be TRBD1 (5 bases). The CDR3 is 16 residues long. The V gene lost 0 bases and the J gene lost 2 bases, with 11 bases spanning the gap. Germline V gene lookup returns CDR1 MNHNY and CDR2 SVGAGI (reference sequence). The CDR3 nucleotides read TGTGCCAGCAGTTACTCAGGCCAGGGCCCCTACAATGAGCAGTTCTTC. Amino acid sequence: CASSYSGQGPYNEQFF.

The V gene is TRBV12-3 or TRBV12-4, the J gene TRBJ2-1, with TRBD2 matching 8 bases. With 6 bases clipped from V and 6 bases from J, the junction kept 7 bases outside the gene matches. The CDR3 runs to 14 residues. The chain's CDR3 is CASSLSGTSNEQFF. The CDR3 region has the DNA TGTGCCAGCAGCCTATCCGGGACTAGCAATGAGCAGTTCTTC.

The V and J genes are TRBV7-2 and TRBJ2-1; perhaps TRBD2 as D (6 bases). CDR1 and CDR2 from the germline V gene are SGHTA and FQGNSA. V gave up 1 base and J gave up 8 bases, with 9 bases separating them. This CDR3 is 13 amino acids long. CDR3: CASSLVSSDEQFF. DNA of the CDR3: TGTGCCAGCAGCTTAGTCTCTAGCGATGAGCAGTTCTTC.

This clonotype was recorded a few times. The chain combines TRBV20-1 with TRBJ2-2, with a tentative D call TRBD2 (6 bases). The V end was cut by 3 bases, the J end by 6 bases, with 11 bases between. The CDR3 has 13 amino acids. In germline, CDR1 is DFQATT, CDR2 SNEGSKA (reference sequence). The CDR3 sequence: CSASLTSAGELFF. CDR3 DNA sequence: TGCAGTGCTAGCCTGACTAGTGCCGGGGAGCTGTTTTTT.

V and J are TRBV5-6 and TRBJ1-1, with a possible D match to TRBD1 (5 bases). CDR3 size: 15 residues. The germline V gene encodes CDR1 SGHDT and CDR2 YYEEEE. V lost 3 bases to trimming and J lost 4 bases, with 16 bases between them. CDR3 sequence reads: CASSWGEGAATEAFF. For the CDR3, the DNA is TGTGCCAGCAGCTGGGGGGAGGGTGCGGCCACTGAAGCTTTCTTT.

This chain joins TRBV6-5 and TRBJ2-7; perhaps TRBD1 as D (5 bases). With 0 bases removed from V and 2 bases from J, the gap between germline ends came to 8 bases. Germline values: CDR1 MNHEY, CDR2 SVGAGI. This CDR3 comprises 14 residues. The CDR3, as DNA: TGTGCCAGCAGTTACTCGCAGGGTACCTACGAGCAGTACTTC. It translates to CASSYSQGTYEQYF.

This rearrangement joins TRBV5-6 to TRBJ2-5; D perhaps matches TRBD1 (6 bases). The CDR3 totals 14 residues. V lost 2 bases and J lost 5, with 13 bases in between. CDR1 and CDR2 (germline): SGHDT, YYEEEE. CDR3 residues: CASSFVTGTETQYF. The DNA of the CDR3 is TGTGCCAGCAGCTTCGTCACAGGGACGGAGACCCAGTACTTC.

The CDR3 reads CASSWDNRVTGELFF. In DNA, the CDR3 is TGTGCCAGCAGTTGGGATAACAGGGTCACCGGGGAGCTGTTTTTT. This rearrangement joins TRBV6-5 to TRBJ2-2; the D gene is possibly TRBD1 (6 bases). Germline lookup yields CDR1 MNHEY and CDR2 SVGAGI. The CDR3 consists of 15 residues. V shed 4 bases and J shed 4 bases, with 13 bases lying between them.

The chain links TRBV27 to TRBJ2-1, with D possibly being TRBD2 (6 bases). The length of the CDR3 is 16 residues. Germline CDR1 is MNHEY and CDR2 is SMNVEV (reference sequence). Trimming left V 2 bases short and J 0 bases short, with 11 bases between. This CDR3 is CASSLVGTSSYNEQFF. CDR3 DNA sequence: TGTGCCAGCAGTTTAGTGGGGACTTCCTCCTACAATGAGCAGTTCTTC.